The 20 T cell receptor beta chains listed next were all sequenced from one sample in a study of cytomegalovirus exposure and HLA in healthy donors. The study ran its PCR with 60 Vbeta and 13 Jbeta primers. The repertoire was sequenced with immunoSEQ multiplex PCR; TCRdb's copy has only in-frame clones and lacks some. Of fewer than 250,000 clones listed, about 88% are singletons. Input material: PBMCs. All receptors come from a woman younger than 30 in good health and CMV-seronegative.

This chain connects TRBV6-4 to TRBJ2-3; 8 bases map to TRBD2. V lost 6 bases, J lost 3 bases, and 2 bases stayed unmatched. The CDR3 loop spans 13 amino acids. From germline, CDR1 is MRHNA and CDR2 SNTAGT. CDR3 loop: CASSAGGTDTQYF. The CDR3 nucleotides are TGTGCCAGCAGCGCGGGAGGAACAGATACGCAGTATTTT.

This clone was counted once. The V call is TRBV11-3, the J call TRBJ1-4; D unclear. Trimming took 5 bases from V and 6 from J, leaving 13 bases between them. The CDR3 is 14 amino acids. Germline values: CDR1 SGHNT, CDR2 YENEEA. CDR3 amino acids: CASSPTGWDEKLFF. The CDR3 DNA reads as TGTGCCAGCAGCCCAACCGGGTGGGATGAAAAACTGTTTTTT.

This CDR3 is CASSREGASGDGTGELFF. DNA of the CDR3: TGTGCCAGCAGCCGAGAAGGGGCTAGCGGAGATGGAACCGGGGAGCTGTTTTTT. V gene TRBV7-8 combines with J gene TRBJ2-2; TRBD2 agrees at 7 bases. The CDR3 runs 18 residues. The V gene's germline CDR1 is SGHVS and CDR2 FQNEAQ. V was pared by 5 bases and J by 5 bases, with 17 bases of the junction left unmatched.

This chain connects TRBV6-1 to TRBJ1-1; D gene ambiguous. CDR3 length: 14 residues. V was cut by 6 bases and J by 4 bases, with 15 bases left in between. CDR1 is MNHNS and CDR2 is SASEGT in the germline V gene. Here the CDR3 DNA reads TGTGCCAGCAGGACTGCCCTGATGGGCACTGAAGCTTTCTTT. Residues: CASRTALMGTEAFF.

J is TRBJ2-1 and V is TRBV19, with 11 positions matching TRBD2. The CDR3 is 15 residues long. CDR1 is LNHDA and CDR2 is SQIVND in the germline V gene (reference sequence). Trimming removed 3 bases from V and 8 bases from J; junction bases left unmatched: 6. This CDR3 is CASSMGLAAWDEQFF. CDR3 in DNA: TGTGCCAGTAGTATGGGACTAGCGGCGTGGGATGAGCAGTTCTTC. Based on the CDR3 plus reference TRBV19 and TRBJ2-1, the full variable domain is DGGITQSPKYLFRKEGQNVTLSCEQNLNHDAMYWYRQDPGQGLRLIYYSQIVNDFQKGDIAEGYSVSREKKESFPLTVTSAQKNPTAFYLCASSMGLAAWDEQFFGPGTRLTVL.

The CDR3 spells CAISQDSYGYTF. CDR3 bases: TGTGCCATCAGTCAAGACAGCTATGGCTACACCTTC. The chain recombines TRBV10-3 with TRBJ1-2, with D possibly matching TRBD1 (5 bases). This CDR3 has 12 amino acids. Per germline, CDR1 ENHRY and CDR2 SYGVKD. V was cut by 5 bases and J by 4 bases, with 8 bases left in between.

The CDR3 DNA sequence: TGCGCCAGCAGGGGACTAGCGGGGGGGCTTAATGAGCAGTTCTTC. Its protein product is CASRGLAGGLNEQFF. The V call is TRBV10-2, the J call TRBJ2-1; 16 bases are shared with TRBD2. Germline CDR1 reads WSHSY; CDR2 reads SAAADI. The CDR3 extends over 15 amino acids. V lost 6 bases to trimming and J lost 7 bases; unmatched junction nucleotides: 3.

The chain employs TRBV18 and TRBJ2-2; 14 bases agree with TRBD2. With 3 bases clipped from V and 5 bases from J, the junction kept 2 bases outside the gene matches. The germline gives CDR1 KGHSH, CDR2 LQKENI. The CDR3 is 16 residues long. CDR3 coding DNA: TGTGCCAGCTCACCGGGACTAGCGGGAGAGACCGGGGAGCTGTTTTTT. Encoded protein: CASSPGLAGETGELFF. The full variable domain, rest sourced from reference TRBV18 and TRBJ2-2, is NAGVMQNPRHLVRRRGQEARLRCSPMKGHSHVYWYRQLPEEGLKFMVYLQKENIIDESGMPKERFSAEFPKEGPSILRIQQVVRGDSAAYFCASSPGLAGETGELFFGEGSRLTVL.

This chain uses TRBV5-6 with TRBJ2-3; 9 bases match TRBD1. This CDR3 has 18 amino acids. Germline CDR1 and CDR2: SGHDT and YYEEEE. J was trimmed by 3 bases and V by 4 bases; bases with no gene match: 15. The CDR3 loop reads CASSGTLTGGQGTDTQYF. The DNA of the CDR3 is TGTGCCAGCAGCGGGACCTTAACAGGGGGCCAGGGGACAGATACGCAGTATTTT.

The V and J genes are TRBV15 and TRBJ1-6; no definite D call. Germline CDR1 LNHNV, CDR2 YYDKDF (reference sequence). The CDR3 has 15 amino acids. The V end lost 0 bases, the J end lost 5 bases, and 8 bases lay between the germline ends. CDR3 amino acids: CATSRDGRDNSPLHF. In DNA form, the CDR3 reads TGTGCCACCAGCAGAGATGGGAGGGATAATTCACCCCTCCACTTT.

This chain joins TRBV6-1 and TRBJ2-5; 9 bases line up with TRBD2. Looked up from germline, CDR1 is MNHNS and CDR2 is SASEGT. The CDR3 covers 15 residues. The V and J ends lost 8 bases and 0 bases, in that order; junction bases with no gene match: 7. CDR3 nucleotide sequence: TGTGCCAGCGGACTTAGCGGGGGCAACCAAGAGACCCAGTACTTC. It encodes CASGLSGGNQETQYF.

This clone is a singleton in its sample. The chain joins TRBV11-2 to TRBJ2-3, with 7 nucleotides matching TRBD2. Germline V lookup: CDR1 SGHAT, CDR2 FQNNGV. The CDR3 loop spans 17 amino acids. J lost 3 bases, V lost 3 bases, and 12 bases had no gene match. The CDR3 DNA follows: TGTGCCAGCAGCTTTCCTTGGGGGGAGGGCCGGACAGATACGCAGTATTTT. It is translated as CASSFPWGEGRTDTQYF.

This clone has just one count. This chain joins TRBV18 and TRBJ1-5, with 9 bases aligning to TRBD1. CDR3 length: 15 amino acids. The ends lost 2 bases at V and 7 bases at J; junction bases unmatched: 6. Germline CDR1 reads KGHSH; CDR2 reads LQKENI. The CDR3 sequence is CASSPLGQGWQPQHF. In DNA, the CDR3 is TGTGCCAGCTCACCATTGGGACAGGGCTGGCAGCCCCAGCATTTT.

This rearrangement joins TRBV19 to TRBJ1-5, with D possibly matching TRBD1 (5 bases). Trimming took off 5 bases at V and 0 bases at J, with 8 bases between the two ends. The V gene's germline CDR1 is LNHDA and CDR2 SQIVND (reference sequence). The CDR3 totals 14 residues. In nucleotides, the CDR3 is TGTGCCAGTAGTCCGGGGGATAGCAATCAGCCCCAGCATTTT. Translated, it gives CASSPGDSNQPQHF.

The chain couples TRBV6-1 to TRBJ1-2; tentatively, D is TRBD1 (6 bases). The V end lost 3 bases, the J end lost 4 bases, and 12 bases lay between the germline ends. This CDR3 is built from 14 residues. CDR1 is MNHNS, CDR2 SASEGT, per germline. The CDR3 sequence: CASSESQGLYGYTF. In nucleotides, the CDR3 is TGTGCCAGCAGTGAGTCCCAGGGGCTCTATGGCTACACCTTC.

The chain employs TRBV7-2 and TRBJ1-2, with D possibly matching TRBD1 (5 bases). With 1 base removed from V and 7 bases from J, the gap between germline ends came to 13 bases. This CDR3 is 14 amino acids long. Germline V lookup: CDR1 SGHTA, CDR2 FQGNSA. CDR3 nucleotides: TGTGCCAGCAGCTTAGTTGCCAGGGCCCGTGGCTACACCTTC. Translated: CASSLVARARGYTF. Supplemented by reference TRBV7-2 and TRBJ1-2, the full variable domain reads GAGVSQSPSNKVTEKGKDVELRCDPISGHTALYWYRQSLGQGLEFLIYFQGNSAPDKSGLPSDRFSAERTGGSVSTLTIQRTQQEDSAVYLCASSLVARARGYTFGSGTRLTVV.

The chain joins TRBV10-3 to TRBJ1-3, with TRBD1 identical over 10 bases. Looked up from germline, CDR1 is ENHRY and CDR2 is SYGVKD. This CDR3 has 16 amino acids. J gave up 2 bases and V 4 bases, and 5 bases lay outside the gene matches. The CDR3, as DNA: TGTGCCATCAGTGCGACAGGGGGCCCAACTGGAAACACCATATATTTT. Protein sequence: CAISATGGPTGNTIYF.

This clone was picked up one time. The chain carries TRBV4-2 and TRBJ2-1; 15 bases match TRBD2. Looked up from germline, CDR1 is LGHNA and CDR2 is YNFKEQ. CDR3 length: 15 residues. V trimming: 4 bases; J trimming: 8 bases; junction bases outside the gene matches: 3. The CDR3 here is CASSRTSGGGDEQFF. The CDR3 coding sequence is TGTGCCAGCAGCCGGACTAGCGGGGGGGGCGATGAGCAGTTCTTC.

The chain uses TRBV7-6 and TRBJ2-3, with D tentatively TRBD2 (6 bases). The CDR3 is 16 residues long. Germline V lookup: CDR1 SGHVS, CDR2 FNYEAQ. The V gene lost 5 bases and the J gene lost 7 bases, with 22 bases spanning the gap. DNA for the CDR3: TGTGCCAGCAGCGCCCGAGCGGGCAGGGTATTAAATACGCAGTATTTT. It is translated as CASSARAGRVLNTQYF.

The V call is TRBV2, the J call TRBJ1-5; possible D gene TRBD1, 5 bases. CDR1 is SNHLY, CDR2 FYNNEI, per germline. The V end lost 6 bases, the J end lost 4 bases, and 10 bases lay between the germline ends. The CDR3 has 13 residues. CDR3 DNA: TGTGCCAGCAGGACAGAAACAAATCAGCCCCAGCATTTT. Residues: CASRTETNQPQHF.